This TCR beta chain came from a study of long-term antiretroviral therapy in people with HIV. As regards this clone: The antigen is not known.

Study results and caveats: Spans of CDR3 length were tighter for HIV repertoires than for controls. The data indicate that diversity increased after ART but remained below transplant donor controls.

Sequencing relied on immunoSEQ assay v3.0, run at survey level. The table came from immunoSEQ multiplex PCR; TCRdb's copy has only in-frame clones and leaves some out. The top ten clones hold under 8.5% of a sample with roughly 33,000 clones, around 78% of them seen once. The germline V gene has CDR1 MNHEY and CDR2 SMNVEV (reference sequence). This CDR3 is built from 16 residues. The V and J ends lost 8 bases and 5 bases, in that order; junction bases with no gene match: 7. The chain uses TRBV27 and TRBJ2-3, with 16 bases aligning to TRBD2. The source material was unsorted PBMCs, sampled 3.1 years after starting antiretroviral therapy. The sequence derives from a woman aged 50 to 65 with HIV. DNA for the CDR3: TGTGCCAGCCAGGGACTAGCGGGGGGGCCGTTAGATACGCAGTATTTT. Protein product: CASQGLAGGPLDTQYF.